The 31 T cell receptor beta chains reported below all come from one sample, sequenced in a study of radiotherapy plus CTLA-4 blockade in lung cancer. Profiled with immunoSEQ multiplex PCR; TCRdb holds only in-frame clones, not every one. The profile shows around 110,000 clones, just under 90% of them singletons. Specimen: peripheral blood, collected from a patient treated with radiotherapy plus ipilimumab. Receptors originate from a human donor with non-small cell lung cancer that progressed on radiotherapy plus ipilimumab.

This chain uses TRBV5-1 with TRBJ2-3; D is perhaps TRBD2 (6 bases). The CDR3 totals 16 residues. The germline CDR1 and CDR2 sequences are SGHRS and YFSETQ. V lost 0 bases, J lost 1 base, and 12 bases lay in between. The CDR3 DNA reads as TGCGCCAGCAGCTTGGGTATGAGCGGGCGCACAGATACGCAGTATTTT. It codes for CASSLGMSGRTDTQYF.

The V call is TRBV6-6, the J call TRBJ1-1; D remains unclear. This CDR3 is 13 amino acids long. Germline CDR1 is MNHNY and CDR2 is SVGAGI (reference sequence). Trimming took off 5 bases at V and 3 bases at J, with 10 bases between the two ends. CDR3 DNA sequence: TGTGCCAGCAGTGGCACAGCATACACTGAAGCTTTCTTT. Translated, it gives CASSGTAYTEAFF.

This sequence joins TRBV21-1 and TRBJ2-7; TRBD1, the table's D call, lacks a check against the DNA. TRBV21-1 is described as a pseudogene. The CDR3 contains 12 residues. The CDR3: CASSQGGDEQYF. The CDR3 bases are TGTGCCAGCAGCCAGGGGGGCGACGAGCAGTACTTC.

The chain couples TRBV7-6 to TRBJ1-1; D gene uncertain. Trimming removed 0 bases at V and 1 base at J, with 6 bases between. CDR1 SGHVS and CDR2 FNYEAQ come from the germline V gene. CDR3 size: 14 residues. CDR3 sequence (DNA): TGTGCCAGCAGCTTAGCAACCCGGAACACTGAAGCTTTCTTT. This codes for CASSLATRNTEAFF.

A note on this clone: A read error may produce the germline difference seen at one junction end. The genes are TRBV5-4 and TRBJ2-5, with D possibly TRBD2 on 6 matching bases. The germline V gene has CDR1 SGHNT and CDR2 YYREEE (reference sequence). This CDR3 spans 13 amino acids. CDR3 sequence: CANSRRAEETQYF. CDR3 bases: TGTGCCAACAGCCGGAGGGCGGAAGAGACCCAGTACTTC.

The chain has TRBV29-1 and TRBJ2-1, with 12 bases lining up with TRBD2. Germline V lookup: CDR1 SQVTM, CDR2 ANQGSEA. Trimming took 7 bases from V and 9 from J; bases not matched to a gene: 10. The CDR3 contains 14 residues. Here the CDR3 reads CSGEATSGRSEQFF. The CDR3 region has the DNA TGCAGCGGGGAGGCGACTAGCGGGAGATCTGAGCAGTTCTTC.

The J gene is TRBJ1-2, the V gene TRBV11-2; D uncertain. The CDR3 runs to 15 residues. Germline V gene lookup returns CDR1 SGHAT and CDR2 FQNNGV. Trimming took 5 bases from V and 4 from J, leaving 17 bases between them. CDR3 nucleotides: TGTGCCAGCAGCCCCTCTCCGGAACCGCCCTATGGCTACACCTTC. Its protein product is CASSPSPEPPYGYTF.

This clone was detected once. CDR3 in amino acids: CASSLTMGAEAFF. The DNA of the CDR3 is TGTGCCAGCAGCTTAACGATGGGCGCTGAAGCTTTCTTT. This chain connects TRBV7-3 to TRBJ1-1; D remains ambiguous. The length of the CDR3 is 13 residues. CDR1 is SGHTA and CDR2 is FQGTGA in the germline V gene. The V end was cut by 0 bases, the J end by 6 bases, with 8 bases between.

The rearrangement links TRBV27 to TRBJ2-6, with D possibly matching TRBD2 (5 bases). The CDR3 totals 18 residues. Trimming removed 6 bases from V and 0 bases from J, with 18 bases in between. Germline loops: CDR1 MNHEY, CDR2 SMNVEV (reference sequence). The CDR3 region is CASRDGVRVGSGANVLTF. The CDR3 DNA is TGTGCCAGCAGGGACGGGGTTAGAGTCGGCTCTGGGGCCAACGTCCTGACTTTC.

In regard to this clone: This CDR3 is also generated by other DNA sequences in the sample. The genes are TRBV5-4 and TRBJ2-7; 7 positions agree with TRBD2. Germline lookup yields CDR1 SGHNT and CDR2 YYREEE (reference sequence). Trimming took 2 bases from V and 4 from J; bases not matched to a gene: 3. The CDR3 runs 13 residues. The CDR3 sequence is CASSFGGGYEQYF. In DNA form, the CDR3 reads TGTGCCAGCAGCTTCGGGGGAGGGTACGAGCAGTACTTC. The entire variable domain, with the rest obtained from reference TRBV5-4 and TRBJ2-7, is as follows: ETGVTQSPTHLIKTRGQQVTLRCSSQSGHNTVSWYQQALGQGPQFIFQYYREEENGRGNFPPRFSGLQFPNYSSELNVNALELDDSALYLCASSFGGGYEQYFGPGTRLTVT.

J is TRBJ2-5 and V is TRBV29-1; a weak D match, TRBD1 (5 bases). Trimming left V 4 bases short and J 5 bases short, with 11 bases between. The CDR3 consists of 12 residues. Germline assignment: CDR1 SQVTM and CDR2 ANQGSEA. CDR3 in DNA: TGCAGCGTTGTCAGGGTTTCCGAGACCCAGTACTTC. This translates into CSVVRVSETQYF.

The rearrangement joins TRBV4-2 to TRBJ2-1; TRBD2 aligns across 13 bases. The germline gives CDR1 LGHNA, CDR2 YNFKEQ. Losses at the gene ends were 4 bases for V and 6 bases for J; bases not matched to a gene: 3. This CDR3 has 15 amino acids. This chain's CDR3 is CASSRRTSGGNEQFF. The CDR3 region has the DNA TGTGCCAGCAGCCGACGGACTAGCGGGGGCAATGAGCAGTTCTTC.

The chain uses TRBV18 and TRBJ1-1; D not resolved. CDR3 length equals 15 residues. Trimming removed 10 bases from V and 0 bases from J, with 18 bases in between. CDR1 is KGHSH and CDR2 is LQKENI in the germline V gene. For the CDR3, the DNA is TGTGCCACCCGCATGATAAGCGGGATGAACACTGAAGCTTTCTTT. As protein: CATRMISGMNTEAFF. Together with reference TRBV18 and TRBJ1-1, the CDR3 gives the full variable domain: NAGVMQNPRHLVRRRGQEARLRCSPMKGHSHVYWYRQLPEEGLKFMVYLQKENIIDESGMPKERFSAEFPKEGPSILRIQQVVRGDSAAYFCATRMISGMNTEAFFGQGTRLTVV.

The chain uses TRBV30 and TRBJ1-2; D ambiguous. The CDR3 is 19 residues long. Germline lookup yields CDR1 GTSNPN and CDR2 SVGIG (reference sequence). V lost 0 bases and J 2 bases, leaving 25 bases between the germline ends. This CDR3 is CAWSVFPNHLSRVNYGYTF. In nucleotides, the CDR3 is TGTGCCTGGAGTGTATTTCCCAACCACCTTTCTCGGGTGAACTATGGCTACACCTTC.

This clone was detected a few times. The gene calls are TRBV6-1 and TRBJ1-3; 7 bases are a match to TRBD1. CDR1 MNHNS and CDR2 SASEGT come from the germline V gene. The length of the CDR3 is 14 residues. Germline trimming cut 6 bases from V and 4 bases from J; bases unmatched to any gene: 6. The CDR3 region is CASSKGAVGNTIYF. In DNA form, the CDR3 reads TGTGCCAGCAGCAAGGGGGCGGTGGGAAACACCATATATTTT.

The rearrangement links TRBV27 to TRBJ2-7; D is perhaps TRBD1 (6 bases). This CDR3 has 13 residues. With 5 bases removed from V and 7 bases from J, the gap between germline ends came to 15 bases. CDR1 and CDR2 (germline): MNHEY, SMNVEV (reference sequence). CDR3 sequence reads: CASSPKQGREQYF. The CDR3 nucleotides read TGTGCCAGCAGTCCAAAACAGGGAAGGGAGCAGTACTTC.

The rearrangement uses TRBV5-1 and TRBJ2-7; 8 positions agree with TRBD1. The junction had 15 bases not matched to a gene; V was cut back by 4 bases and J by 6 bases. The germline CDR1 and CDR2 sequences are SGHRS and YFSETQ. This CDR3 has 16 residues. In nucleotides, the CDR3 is TGCGCCAGCAGCCTTGGGGGCGGACAGGGACGAGTCGAGCAGTACTTC. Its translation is CASSLGGGQGRVEQYF.

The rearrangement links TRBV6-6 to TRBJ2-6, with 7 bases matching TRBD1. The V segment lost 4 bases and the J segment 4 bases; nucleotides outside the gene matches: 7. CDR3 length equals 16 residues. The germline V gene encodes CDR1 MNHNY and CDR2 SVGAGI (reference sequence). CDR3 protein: CASSSVDRAGANVLTF. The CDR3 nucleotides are TGTGCCAGCAGTTCAGTAGACAGGGCCGGGGCCAACGTCCTGACTTTC.

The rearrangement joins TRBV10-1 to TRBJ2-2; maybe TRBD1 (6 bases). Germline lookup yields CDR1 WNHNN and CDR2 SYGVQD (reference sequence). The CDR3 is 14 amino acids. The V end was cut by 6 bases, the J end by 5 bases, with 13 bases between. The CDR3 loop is CASSTDSKTGELFF. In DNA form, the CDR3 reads TGCGCCAGCAGCACGGACAGCAAAACCGGGGAGCTGTTTTTT.

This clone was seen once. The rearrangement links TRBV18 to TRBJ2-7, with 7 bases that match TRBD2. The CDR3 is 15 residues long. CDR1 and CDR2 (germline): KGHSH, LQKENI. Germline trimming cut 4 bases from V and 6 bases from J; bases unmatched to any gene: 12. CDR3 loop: CASSLVPGGLGEQYF. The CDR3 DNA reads TGTGCCAGCTCACTCGTTCCCGGGGGGTTGGGCGAGCAGTACTTC.

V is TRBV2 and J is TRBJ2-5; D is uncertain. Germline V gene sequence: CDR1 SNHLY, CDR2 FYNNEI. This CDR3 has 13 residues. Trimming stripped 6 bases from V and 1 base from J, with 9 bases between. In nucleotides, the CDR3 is TGTGCCAGCAGCCCCAGGATCCAAGAGACCCAGTACTTC. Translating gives CASSPRIQETQYF.

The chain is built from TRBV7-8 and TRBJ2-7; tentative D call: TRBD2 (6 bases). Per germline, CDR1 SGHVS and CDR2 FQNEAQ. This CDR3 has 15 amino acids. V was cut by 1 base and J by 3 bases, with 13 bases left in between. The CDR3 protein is CASSLVVADNYEQYF. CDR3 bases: TGTGCCAGCAGCTTAGTAGTAGCGGACAACTACGAGCAGTACTTC.

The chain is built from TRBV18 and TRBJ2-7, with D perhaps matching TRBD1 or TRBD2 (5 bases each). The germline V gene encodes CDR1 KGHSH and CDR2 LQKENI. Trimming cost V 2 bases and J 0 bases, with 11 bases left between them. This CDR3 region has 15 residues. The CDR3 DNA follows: TGTGCCAGCTCACCAAATGGGGGATCCTCCTACGAGCAGTACTTC. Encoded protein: CASSPNGGSSYEQYF.

The CDR3 here is CASSSGDRGLFGQFF. The CDR3 coding sequence is TGTGCCAGCAGTTCAGGTGACAGGGGTTTATTTGGGCAGTTCTTC. This sequence joins TRBV25-1 and TRBJ2-1; 8 bases are a match to TRBD1. The V segment lost 5 bases and the J segment 12 bases; nucleotides outside the gene matches: 15. Germline V gives CDR1 MGHDK, CDR2 SYGVNS. CDR3 length: 15 amino acids.

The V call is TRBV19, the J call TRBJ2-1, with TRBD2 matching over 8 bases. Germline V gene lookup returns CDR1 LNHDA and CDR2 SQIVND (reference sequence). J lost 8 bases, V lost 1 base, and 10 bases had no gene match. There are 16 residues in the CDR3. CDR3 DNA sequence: TGTGCCAGTAGTATAGTGGAGACTAGCGTACGGCATGAGCAGTTCTTC. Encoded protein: CASSIVETSVRHEQFF.

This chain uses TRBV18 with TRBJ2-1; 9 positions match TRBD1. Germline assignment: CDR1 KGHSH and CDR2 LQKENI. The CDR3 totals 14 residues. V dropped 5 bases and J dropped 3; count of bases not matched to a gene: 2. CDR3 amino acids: CASSTTGGYNEQFF. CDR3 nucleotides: TGTGCCAGCTCAACGACAGGGGGCTACAATGAGCAGTTCTTC.

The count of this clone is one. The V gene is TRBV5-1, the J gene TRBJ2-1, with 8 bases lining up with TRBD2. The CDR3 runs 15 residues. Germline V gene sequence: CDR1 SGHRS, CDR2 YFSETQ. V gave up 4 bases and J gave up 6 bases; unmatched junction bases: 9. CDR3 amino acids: CASSLTSVVGNEQFF. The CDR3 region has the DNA TGCGCCAGCAGCCTGACTAGCGTGGTGGGCAATGAGCAGTTCTTC. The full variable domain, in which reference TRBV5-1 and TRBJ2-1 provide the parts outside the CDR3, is KAGVTQTPRYLIKTRGQQVTLSCSPISGHRSVSWYQQTPGQGLQFLFEYFSETQRNKGNFPGRFSGRQFSNSRSEMNVSTLELGDSALYLCASSLTSVVGNEQFFGPGTRLTVL.

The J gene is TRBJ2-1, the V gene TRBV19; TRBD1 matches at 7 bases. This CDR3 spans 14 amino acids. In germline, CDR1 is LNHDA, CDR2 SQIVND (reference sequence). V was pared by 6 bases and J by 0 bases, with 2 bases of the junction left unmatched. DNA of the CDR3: TGTGCCAGTAGGGGACAGAGCTCCTACAATGAGCAGTTCTTC. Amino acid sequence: CASRGQSSYNEQFF.

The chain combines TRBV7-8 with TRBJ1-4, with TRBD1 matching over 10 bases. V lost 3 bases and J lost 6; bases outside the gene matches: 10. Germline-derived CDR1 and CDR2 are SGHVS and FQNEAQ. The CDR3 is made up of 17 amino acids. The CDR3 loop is CASSFGPGTGDYEKLFF. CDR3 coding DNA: TGTGCCAGCAGCTTCGGCCCCGGGACAGGGGATTATGAAAAACTGTTTTTT.

In DNA, the CDR3 is TGTGCCAGCTCACCACGGCGAGGGACTAGCGGTAACAATGAGCAGTTCTTC. This sequence encodes CASSPRRGTSGNNEQFF. The chain couples TRBV18 to TRBJ2-1; 11 positions match TRBD2. V trimming: 1 base; J trimming: 5 bases; junction bases outside the gene matches: 7. In germline, CDR1 is KGHSH, CDR2 LQKENI. The CDR3 has 17 amino acids.

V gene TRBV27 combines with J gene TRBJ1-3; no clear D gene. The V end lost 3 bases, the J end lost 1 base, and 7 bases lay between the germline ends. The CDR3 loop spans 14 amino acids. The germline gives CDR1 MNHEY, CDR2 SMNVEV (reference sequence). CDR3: CASSLAGSGNTIYF. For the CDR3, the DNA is TGTGCCAGCAGTTTGGCAGGATCTGGAAACACCATATATTTT.